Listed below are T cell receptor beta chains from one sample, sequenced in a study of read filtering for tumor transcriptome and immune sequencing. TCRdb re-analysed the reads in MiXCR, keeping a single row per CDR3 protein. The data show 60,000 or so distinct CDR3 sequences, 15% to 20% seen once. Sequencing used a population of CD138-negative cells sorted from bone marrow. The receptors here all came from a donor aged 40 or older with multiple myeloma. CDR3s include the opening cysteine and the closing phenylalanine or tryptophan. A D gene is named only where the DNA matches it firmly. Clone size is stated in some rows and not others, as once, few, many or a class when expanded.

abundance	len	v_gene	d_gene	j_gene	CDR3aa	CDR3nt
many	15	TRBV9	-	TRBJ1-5	CASSTQGGFDQPQHF	TGTGCCAGCAGCACACAGGGAGGCTTCGATCAGCCCCAGCATTTT
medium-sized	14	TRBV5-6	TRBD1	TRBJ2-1	CASSLGTGVNEQFF	TGTGCCAGCAGTCTCGGGACAGGGGTAAATGAGCAGTTCTTC
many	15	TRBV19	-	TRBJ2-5	CASSIYATGQETQYF	TGTGCCAGTAGTATTTACGCAACAGGCCAAGAGACCCAGTACTTC
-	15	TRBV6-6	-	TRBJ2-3	CASSCLAARGDTQYF	TGTGCCAGCAGTTGCCTCGCCGCGCGAGGGGATACGCAGTATTTT
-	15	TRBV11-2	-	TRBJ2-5	CASSLDGTAQETQYF	TGTGCCAGCAGCTTAGATGGGACTGCCCAAGAGACCCAGTACTTC
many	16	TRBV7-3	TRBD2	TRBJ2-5	CASSMGLAGGGETQYF	TGTGCCAGCAGCATGGGACTAGCGGGAGGCGGAGAGACCCAGTACTTC
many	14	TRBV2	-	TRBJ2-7	CASSDVAADYEQYF	TGTGCCAGCAGTGATGTAGCGGCTGACTACGAGCAGTACTTC
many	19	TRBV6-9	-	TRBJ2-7	CASSYTRGQWVPRVYEQYF	TGTGCCAGCAGTTATACCCGCGGACAGTGGGTTCCTAGGGTTTACGAGCAGTACTTC
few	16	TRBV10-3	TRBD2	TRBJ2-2	CAITVGTTANTGELFF	TGTGCCATCACTGTTGGGACTACCGCGAACACCGGGGAGCTGTTTTTT
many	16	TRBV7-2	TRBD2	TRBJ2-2	CASSPGASGGSGELFF	TGTGCCAGCAGCCCTGGAGCTAGCGGGGGCTCCGGGGAGCTGTTTTTT
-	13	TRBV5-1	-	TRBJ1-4	CASRPTTSEKLFF	TGCGCCAGCAGGCCAACAACTAGCGAAAAACTGTTTTTT
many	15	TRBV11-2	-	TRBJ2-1	CASSITWGPNNEQFF	TGTGCCAGCAGCATTACATGGGGACCTAACAATGAGCAGTTCTTC